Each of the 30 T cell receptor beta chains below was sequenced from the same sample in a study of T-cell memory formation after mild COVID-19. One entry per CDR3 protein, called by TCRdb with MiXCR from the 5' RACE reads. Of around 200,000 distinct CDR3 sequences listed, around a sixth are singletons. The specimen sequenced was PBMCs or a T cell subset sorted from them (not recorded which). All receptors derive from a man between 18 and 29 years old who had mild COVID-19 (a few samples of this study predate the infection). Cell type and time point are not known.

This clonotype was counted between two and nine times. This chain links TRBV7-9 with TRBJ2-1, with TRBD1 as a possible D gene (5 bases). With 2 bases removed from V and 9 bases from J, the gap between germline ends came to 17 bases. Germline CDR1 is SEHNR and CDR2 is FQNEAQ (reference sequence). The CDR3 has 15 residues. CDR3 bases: TGTGCCAGCAGCTTACCCCCAAGCCAGGGCAGTGAGCAGTTCTTC. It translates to CASSLPPSQGSEQFF.

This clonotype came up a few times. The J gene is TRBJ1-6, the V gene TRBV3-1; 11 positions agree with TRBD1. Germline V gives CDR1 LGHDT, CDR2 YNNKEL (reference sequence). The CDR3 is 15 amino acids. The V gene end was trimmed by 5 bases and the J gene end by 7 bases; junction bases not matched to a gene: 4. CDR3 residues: CASSGQGAGNSPLHF. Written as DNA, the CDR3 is TGTGCCAGCAGCGGACAGGGGGCGGGGAATTCACCCCTCCACTTT.

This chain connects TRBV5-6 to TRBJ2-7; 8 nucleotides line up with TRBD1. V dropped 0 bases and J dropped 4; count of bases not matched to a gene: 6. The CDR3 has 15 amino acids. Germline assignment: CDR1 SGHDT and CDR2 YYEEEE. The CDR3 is CASSLGQGIRYEQYV. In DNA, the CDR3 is TGTGCCAGCAGCTTGGGACAGGGGATCCGATACGAGCAGTACGTC.

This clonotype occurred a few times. This chain's CDR3 is CASSSVRGRNEQYV. CDR3 in DNA: TGTGCCAGCAGCTCAGTCAGGGGGCGGAACGAGCAGTACGTC. The chain couples TRBV11-2 to TRBJ2-7; TRBD1 aligns across 8 bases. There are 14 residues in the CDR3. With V trimmed by 4 bases and J by 5 bases, 7 bases remained unmatched. The germline CDR1 and CDR2 sequences are SGHAT and FQNNGV.

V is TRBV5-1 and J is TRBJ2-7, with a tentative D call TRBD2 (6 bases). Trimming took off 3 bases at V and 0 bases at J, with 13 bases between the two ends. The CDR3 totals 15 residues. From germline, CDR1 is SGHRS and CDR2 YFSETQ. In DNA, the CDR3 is TGCGCCAGCAGCTGGGGGGTGAAGGACTCCTACGAGCAGTACGTC. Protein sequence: CASSWGVKDSYEQYV.

CDR3 bases: TGTGCCAGCAGCCGTTACAGGGATAATTCACCCCTCCACTTT. It specifies CASSRYRDNSPLHF. This rearrangement joins TRBV5-5 to TRBJ1-6; weak D call: TRBD1 (6 bases). The CDR3 consists of 14 residues. V was cut by 4 bases and J by 5 bases, with 10 bases left in between. Per germline, CDR1 SGHKS and CDR2 YYEKEE (reference sequence). Based on the CDR3 plus reference TRBV5-5 and TRBJ1-6, the full variable domain is DAGVTQSPTHLIKTRGQQVTLRCSPISGHKSVSWYQQVLGQGPQFIFQYYEKEERGRGNFPDRFSARQFPNYSSELNVNALLLGDSALYLCASSRYRDNSPLHFGNGTRLTVT.

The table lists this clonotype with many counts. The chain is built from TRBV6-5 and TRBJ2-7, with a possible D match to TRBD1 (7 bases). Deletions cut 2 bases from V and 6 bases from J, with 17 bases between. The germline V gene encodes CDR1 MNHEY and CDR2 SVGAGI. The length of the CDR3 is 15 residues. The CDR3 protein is CASSYRVSGGREQYF. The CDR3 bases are TGTGCCAGCAGTTACCGGGTGTCAGGGGGGCGCGAGCAGTACTTC.

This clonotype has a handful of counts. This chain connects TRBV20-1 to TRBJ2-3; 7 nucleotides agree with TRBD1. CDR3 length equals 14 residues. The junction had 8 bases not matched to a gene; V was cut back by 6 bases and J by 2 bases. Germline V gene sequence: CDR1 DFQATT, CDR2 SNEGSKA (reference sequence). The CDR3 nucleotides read TGCAGTGCGGTTACAGGGGACACCACAGATACGCAGTATTTT. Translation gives CSAVTGDTTDTQYF.

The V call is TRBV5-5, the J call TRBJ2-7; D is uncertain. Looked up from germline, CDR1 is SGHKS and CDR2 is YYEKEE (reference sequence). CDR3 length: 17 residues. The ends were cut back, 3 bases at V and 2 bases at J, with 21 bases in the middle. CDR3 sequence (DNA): TGTGCCAGCAGCTCCCGGATGGCCTCCGGCCGTACCTACGAGCAGTACTTC. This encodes CASSSRMASGRTYEQYF.

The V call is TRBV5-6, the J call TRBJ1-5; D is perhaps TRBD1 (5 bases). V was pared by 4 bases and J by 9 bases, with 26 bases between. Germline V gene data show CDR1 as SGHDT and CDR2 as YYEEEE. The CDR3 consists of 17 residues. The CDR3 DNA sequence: TGTGCCAGCAGCCGCAACGGCCCCGGGACGCAGCGGTGGCCCCAGCATTTT. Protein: CASSRNGPGTQRWPQHF.

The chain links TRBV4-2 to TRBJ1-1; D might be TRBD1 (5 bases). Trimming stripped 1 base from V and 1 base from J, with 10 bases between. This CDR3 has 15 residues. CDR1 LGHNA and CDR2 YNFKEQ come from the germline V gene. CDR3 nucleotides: TGTGCCAGCAGCCAAGGCGACAGCACGAACACTGAAGCTTTCTTT. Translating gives CASSQGDSTNTEAFF.

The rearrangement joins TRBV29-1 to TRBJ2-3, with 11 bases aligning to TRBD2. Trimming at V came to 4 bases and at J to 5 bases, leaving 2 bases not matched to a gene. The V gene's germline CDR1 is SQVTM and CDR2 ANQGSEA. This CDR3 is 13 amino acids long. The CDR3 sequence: CSVGTSGGDTQYF. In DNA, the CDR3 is TGCAGCGTTGGTACTAGCGGGGGAGATACGCAGTATTTT.

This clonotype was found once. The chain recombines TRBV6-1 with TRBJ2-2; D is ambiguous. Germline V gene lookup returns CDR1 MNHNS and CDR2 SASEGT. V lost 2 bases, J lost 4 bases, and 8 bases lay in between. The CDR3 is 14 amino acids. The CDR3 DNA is TGTGCCAGCAGTGAACCTGTGGTCACCGGGGAGCTGTTTTTT. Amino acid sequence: CASSEPVVTGELFF.

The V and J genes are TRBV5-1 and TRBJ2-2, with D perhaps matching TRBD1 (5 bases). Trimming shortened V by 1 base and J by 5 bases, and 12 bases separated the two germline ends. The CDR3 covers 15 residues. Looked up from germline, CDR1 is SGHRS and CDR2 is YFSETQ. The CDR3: CASSLIQQDTGELFF. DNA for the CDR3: TGCGCCAGCAGCTTGATACAACAGGATACCGGGGAGCTGTTTTTT.

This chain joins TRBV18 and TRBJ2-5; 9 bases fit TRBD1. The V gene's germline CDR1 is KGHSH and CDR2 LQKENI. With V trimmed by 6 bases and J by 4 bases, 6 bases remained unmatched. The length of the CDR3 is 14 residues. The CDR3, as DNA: TGTGCCAGCTCCCGCGGACAGGGGTCAGAGACCCAGTACTTC. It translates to CASSRGQGSETQYF. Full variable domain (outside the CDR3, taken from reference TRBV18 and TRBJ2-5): NAGVMQNPRHLVRRRGQEARLRCSPMKGHSHVYWYRQLPEEGLKFMVYLQKENIIDESGMPKERFSAEFPKEGPSILRIQQVVRGDSAAYFCASSRGQGSETQYFGPGTRLLVL.

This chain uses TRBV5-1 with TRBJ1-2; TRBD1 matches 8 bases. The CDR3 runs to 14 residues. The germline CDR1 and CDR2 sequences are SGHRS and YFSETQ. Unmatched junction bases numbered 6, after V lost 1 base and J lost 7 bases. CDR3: CASSLYQGAPGYTF. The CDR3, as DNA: TGCGCCAGCAGCTTGTACCAGGGGGCGCCTGGCTACACCTTC.

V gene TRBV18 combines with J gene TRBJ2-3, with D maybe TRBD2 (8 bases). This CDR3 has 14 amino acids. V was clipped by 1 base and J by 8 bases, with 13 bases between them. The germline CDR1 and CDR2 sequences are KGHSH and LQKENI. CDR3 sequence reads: CASSPRDSGGTQYF. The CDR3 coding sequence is TGTGCCAGCTCACCACGGGACAGCGGGGGTACGCAGTATTTT. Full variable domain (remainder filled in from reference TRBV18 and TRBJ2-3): NAGVMQNPRHLVRRRGQEARLRCSPMKGHSHVYWYRQLPEEGLKFMVYLQKENIIDESGMPKERFSAEFPKEGPSILRIQQVVRGDSAAYFCASSPRDSGGTQYFGPGTRLTVL.

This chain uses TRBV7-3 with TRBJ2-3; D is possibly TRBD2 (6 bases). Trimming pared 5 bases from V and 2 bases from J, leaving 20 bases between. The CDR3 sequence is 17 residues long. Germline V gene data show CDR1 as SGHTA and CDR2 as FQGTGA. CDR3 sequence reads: CASSTRDGRENTDTQYF. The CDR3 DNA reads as TGTGCCAGCAGCACCCGGGATGGGCGGGAAAACACAGATACGCAGTATTTT.

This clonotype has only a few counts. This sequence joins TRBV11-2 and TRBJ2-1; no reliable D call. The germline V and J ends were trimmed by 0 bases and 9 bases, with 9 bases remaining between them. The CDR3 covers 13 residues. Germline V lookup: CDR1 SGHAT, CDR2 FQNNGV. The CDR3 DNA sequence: TGTGCCAGCAGCTTAGATCGATTGGGTGAGCAGTTCTTC. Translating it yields CASSLDRLGEQFF.

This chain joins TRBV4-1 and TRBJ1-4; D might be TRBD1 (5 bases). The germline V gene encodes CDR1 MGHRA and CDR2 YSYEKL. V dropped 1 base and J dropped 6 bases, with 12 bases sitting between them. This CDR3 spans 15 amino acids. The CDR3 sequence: CASSQGGGGDEKLFF. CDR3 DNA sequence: TGCGCCAGCAGCCAAGGCGGTGGGGGGGATGAAAAACTGTTTTTT.

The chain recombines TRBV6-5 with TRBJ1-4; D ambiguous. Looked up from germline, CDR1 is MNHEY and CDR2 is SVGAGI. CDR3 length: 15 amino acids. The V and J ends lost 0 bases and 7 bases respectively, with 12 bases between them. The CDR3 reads CASSYSEGMGEKLFF. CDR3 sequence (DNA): TGTGCCAGCAGTTACTCAGAAGGGATGGGTGAAAAACTGTTTTTT.

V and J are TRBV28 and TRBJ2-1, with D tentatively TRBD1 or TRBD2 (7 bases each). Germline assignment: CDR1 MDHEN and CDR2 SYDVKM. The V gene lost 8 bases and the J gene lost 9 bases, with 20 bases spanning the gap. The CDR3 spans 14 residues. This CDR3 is CASSMRQGGSEQFF. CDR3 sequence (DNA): TGTGCCAGCTCCATGAGACAGGGAGGGAGTGAGCAGTTCTTC.

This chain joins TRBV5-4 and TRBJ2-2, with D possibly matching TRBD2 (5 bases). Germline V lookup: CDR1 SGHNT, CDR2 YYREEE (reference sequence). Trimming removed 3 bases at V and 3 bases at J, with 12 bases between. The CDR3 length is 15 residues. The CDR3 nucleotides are TGTGCCAGCAGCTCGCGGACTTCTTACACCGGGGAGCTGTTTTTT. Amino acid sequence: CASSSRTSYTGELFF.

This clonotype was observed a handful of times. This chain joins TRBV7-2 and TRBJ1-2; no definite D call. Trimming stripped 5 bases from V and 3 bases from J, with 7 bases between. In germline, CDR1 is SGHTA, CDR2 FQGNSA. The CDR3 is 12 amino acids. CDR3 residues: CASSAGDYGYTF. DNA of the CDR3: TGTGCCAGCAGCGCGGGAGACTATGGCTACACCTTC.

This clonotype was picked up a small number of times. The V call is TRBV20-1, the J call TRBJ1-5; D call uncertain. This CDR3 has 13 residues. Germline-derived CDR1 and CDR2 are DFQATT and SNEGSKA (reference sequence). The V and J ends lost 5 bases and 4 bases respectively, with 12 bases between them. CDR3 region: CSAQVFRNQPQHF. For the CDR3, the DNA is TGCAGTGCTCAGGTTTTTCGGAATCAGCCCCAGCATTTT.

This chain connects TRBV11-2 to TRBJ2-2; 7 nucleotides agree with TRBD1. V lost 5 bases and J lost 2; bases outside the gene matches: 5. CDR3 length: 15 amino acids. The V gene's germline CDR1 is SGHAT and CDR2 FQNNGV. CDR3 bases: TGTGCCAGCAGCCCTGGACAGGTTAACACCGGGGAGCTGTTTTTT. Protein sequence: CASSPGQVNTGELFF.

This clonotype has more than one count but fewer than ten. CDR3 region: CASSPLVRVGPEAFF. CDR3 DNA: TGTGCCAGCAGCCCTTTGGTCAGGGTAGGACCTGAAGCTTTCTTT. The chain has TRBV5-6 and TRBJ1-1, with D tentatively TRBD1 (5 bases). The CDR3 totals 15 residues. Germline-derived CDR1 and CDR2 are SGHDT and YYEEEE. Trimming removed 4 bases at V and 6 bases at J, with 19 bases between.

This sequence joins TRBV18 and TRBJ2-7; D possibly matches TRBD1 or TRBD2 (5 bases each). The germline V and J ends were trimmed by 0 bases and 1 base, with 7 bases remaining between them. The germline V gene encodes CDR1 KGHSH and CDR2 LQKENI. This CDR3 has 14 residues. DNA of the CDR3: TGTGCCAGCTCACCACCGGGACGTTCCTACGAGCAGTACGTC. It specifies CASSPPGRSYEQYV.

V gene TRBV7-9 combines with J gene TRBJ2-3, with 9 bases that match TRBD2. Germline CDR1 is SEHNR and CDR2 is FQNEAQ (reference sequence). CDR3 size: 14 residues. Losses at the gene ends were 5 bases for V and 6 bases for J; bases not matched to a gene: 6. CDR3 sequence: CASSPLTSGDTQYF. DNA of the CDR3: TGTGCCAGCAGCCCCTTGACTAGCGGCGATACGCAGTATTTT.

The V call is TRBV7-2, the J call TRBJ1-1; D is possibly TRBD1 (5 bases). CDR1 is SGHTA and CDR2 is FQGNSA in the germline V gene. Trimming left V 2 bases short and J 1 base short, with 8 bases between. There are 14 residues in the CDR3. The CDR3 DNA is TGTGCCAGCAGCTTATTCCAGGGGAACACTGAAGCTTTCTTT. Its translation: CASSLFQGNTEAFF.